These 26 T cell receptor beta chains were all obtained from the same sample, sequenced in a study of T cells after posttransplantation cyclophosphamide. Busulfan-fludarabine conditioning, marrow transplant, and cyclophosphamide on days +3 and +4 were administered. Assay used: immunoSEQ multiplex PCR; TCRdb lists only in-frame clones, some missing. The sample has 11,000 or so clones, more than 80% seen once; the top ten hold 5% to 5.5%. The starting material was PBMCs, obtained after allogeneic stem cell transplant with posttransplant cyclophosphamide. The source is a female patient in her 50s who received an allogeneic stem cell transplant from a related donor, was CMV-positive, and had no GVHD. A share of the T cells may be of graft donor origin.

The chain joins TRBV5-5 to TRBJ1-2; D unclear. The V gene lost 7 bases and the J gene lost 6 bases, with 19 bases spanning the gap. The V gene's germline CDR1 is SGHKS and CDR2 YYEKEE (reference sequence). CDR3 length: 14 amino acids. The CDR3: CASDYWPAVDGYTF. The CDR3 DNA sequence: TGTGCCAGCGACTACTGGCCCGCGGTTGATGGCTACACCTTC.

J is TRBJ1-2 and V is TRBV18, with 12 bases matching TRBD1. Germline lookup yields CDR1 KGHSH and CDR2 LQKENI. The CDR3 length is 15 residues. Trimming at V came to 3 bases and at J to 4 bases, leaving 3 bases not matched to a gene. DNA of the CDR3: TGTGCCAGCTCACCGGGACAGGGGGCTTCCTATGGCTACACCTTC. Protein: CASSPGQGASYGYTF.

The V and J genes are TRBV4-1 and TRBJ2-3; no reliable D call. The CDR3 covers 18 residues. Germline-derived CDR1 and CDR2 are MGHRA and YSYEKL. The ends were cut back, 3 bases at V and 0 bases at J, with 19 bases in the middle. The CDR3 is CASSQFSLVEISTDTQYF. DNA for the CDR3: TGCGCCAGCAGCCAGTTTTCTTTGGTAGAAATTAGCACAGATACGCAGTATTTT.

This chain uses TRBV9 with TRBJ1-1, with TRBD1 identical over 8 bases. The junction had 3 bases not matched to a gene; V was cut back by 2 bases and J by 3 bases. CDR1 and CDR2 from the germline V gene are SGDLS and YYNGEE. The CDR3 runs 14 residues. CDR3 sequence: CASSVYRGDTEAFF. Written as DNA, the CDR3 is TGTGCCAGCAGCGTGTACAGGGGGGACACTGAAGCTTTCTTT.

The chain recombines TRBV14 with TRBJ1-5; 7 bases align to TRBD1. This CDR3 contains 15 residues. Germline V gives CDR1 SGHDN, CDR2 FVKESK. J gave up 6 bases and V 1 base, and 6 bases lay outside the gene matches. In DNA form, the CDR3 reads TGTGCCAGCAGCCAAGGTTCAGACAGGGCTCAGCCCCAGCATTTT. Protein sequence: CASSQGSDRAQPQHF.

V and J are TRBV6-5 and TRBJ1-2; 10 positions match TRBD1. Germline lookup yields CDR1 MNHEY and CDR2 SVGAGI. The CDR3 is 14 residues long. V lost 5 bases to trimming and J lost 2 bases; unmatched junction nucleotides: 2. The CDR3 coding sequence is TGTGCCAGCAGTAGGACAGGGGGAAACTATGGCTACACCTTC. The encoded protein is CASSRTGGNYGYTF.

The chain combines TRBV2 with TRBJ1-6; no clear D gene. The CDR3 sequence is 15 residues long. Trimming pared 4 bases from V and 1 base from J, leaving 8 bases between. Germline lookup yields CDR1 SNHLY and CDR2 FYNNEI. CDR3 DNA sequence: TGTGCCAGCAGTGCAGGAGGGTCCTATAATTCACCCCTCCACTTT. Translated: CASSAGGSYNSPLHF. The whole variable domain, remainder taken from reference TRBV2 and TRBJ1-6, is EPEVTQTPSHQVTQMGQEVILRCVPISNHLYFYWYRQILGQKVEFLVSFYNNEISEKSEIFDDQFSVERPDGSNFTLKIRSTKLEDSAMYFCASSAGGSYNSPLHFGNGTRLTVT.

Here the CDR3 reads CASSSPGWGRTTEAFF. CDR3 DNA sequence: TGTGCCAGCAGCTCCCCCGGGTGGGGGAGGACTACTGAAGCTTTCTTT. The V and J genes are TRBV7-8 and TRBJ1-1; a weak D match, TRBD1 (5 bases). Trimming cost V 4 bases and J 5 bases, with 20 bases left between them. CDR1 SGHVS and CDR2 FQNEAQ come from the germline V gene. This CDR3 contains 16 residues.

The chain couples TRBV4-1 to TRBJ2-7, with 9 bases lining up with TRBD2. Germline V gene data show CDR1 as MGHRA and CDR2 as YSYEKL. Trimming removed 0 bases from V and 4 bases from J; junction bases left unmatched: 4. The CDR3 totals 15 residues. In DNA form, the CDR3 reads TGCGCCAGCAGCCAAGAGCCGGCGGGGGGGTACGAGCAGTACTTC. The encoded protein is CASSQEPAGGYEQYF.

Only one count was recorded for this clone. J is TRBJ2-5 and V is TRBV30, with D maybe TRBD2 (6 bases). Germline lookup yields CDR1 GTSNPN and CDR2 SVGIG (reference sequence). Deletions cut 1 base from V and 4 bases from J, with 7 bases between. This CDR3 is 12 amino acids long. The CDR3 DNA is TGTGCCTGGAGTGCCGGGGGAGAGACCCAGTACTTC. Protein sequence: CAWSAGGETQYF.

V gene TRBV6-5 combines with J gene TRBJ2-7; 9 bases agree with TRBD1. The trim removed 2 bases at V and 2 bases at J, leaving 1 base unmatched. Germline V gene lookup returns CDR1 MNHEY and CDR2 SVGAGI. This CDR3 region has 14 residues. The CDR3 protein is CASSYGTGTYEQYF. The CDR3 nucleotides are TGTGCCAGCAGTTACGGGACAGGGACCTACGAGCAGTACTTC.

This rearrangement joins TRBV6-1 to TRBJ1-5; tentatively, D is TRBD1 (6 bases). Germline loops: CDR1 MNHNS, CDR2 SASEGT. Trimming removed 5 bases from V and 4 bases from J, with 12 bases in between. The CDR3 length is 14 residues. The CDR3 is CASSHGQPNQPQHF. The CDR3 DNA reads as TGTGCCAGCAGTCATGGACAGCCGAATCAGCCCCAGCATTTT.

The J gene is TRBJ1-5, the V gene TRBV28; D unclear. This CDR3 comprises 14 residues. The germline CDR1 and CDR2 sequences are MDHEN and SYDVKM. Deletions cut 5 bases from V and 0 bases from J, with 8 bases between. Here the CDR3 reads CASSIALSNQPQHF. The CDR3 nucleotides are TGTGCCAGCAGTATAGCCCTTAGCAATCAGCCCCAGCATTTT.

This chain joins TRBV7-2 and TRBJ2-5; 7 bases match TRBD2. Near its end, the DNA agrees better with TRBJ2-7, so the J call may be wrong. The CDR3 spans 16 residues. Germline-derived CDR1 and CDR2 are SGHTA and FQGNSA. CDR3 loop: CASNLLGGTAAYEQYF. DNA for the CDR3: TGTGCCAGCAACCTACTCGGGGGGACGGCCGCCTACGAGCAGTACTTC.

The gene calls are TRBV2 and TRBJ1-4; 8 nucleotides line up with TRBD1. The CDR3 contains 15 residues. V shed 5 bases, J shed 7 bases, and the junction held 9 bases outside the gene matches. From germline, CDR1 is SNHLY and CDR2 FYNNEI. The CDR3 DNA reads TGTGCCAGCAGTTCCCAGGGGGCTTTGGTTGAAAAACTGTTTTTT. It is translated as CASSSQGALVEKLFF. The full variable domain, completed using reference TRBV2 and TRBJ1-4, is EPEVTQTPSHQVTQMGQEVILRCVPISNHLYFYWYRQILGQKVEFLVSFYNNEISEKSEIFDDQFSVERPDGSNFTLKIRSTKLEDSAMYFCASSSQGALVEKLFFGSGTQLSVL.

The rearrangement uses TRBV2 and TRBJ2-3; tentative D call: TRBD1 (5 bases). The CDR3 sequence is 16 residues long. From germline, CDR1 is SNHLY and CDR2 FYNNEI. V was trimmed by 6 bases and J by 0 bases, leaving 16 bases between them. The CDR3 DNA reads TGTGCCAGCAGGGTTGGGGCGCAGGGAAGCACAGATACGCAGTATTTT. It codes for CASRVGAQGSTDTQYF.

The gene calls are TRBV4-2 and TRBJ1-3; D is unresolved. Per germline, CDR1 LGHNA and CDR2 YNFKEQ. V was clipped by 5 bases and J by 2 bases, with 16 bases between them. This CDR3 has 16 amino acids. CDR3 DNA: TGTGCCAGCAGCTTGGCCGGGAGGGTTACTGGAAACACCATATATTTT. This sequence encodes CASSLAGRVTGNTIYF.

In DNA, the CDR3 is TGTGCCAGCAGCTTAAGCCCGGGACAGATCTACGAGCAGTACTTC. Translated: CASSLSPGQIYEQYF. This rearrangement joins TRBV7-3 to TRBJ2-7, with TRBD1 matching over 7 bases. Germline CDR1 reads SGHTA; CDR2 reads FQGTGA. V was clipped by 1 base and J by 3 bases; unmatched bases: 6. This CDR3 is built from 15 residues.

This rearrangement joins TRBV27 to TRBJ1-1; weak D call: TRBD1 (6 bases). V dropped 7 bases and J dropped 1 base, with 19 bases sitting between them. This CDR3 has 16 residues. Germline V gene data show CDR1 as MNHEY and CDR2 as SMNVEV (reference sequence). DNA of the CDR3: TGTGCCAGCACGAAGGGCAGGGGTAGTCGGAACACTGAAGCTTTCTTT. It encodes CASTKGRGSRNTEAFF.

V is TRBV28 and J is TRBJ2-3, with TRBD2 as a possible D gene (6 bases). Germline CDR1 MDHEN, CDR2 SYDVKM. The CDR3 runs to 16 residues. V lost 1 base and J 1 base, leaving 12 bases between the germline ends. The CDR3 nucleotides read TGTGCCAGCAGTTTATTTAACCCGGGGGGCACAGATACGCAGTATTTT. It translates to CASSLFNPGGTDTQYF.

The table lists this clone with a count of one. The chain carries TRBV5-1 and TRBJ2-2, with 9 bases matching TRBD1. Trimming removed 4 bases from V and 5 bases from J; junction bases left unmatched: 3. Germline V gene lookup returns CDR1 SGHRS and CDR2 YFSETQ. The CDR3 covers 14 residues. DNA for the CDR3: TGCGCCAGCAGCGTGGGACAGGGAACCGGGGAGCTGTTTTTT. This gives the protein CASSVGQGTGELFF.

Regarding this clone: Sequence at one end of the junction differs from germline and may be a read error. Here the CDR3 DNA reads TGTGCCGGCAGCTTGGGGGGGGCCTGGCGGAATGAGCAGTTCTTC. It yields the protein CAGSLGGAWRNEQFF. The chain links TRBV7-2 to TRBJ2-1; possible D gene TRBD2, 7 bases. Per germline, CDR1 SGHTA and CDR2 FQGNSA. This CDR3 spans 15 amino acids.

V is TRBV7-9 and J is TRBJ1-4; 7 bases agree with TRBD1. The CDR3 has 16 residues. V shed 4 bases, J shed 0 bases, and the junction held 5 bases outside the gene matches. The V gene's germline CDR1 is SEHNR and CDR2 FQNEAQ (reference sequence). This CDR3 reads CASSSQGTTTNEKLFF. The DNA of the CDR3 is TGTGCCAGCAGCTCACAGGGGACAACAACTAATGAAAAACTGTTTTTT.

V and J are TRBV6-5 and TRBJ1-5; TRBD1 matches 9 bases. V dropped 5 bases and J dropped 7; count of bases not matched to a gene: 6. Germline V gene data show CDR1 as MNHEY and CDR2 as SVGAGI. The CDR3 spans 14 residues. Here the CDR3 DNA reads TGTGCCAGCAGTCCCCTGACAGGGGGGCAGCCCCAGCATTTT. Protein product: CASSPLTGGQPQHF.

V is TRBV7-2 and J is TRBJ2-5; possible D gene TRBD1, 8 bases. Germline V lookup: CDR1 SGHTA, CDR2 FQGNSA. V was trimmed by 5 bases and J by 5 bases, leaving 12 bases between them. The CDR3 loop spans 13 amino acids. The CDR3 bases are TGTGCCAGCAGCACACAGGGGGGGGAGACCCAGTACTTC. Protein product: CASSTQGGETQYF.

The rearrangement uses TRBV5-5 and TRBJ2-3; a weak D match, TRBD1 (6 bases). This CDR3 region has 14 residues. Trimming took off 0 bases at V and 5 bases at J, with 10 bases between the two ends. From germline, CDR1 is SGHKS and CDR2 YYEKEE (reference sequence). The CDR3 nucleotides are TGTGCCAGCAGCTTGGAGGCAGGGGAAGATACGCAGTATTTT. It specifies CASSLEAGEDTQYF.